Shown below are 9 T cell receptor beta chains from a single sample sequenced in a study of beta chain features in type 1 diabetes. Every bit of the isolated RNA underwent reverse transcription, so sequencing read expressed TCRB transcripts. Measured with immunoSEQ multiplex PCR; TCRdb has only the in-frame clones, and not every one. The sample includes some 300,000 clones, approximately 8% seen only once; the top ten take more than 1%. The sequencing sample was made of central memory CD4+ T cells from blood. The receptors were sampled from a woman younger than 30 in good health.

The chain employs TRBV15 and TRBJ2-1; D is possibly TRBD1 (6 bases). The V end was cut by 0 bases, the J end by 3 bases, with 9 bases between. The CDR3 loop spans 15 amino acids. The germline gives CDR1 LNHNV, CDR2 YYDKDF (reference sequence). In nucleotides, the CDR3 is TGTGCCACCAGCAGAGATAGGACAGACTACAATGAGCAGTTCTTC. Encoded protein: CATSRDRTDYNEQFF.

The genes are TRBV7-2 and TRBJ2-2, with 8 bases aligning to TRBD2. CDR3 length equals 16 residues. The germline V gene encodes CDR1 SGHTA and CDR2 FQGNSA. Germline trimming cut 5 bases from V and 6 bases from J; bases unmatched to any gene: 11. CDR3 loop: CASSARGRGAPGELFF. DNA of the CDR3: TGTGCCAGCAGCGCCCGCGGGCGGGGGGCGCCCGGGGAGCTGTTTTTT. Variable domain in full (rest from reference TRBV7-2 and TRBJ2-2): GAGVSQSPSNKVTEKGKDVELRCDPISGHTALYWYRQSLGQGLEFLIYFQGNSAPDKSGLPSDRFSAERTGGSVSTLTIQRTQQEDSAVYLCASSARGRGAPGELFFGEGSRLTVL.

This clone was detected ten times or more. The CDR3 DNA follows: TGCGCCAGCTCCTTAAAGACAGGGGCCAACACTGAAGCTTTCTTT. Translated: CASSLKTGANTEAFF. The chain recombines TRBV5-1 with TRBJ1-1, with 8 positions matching TRBD1. Germline V gene lookup returns CDR1 SGHRS and CDR2 YFSETQ. The junction had 10 bases not matched to a gene; V was cut back by 7 bases and J by 2 bases. The CDR3 length is 15 residues.

This clone has at least ten counts. The V call is TRBV25-1, the J call TRBJ2-1; 10 bases align to TRBD1. CDR1 and CDR2 (germline): MGHDK, SYGVNS. The length of the CDR3 is 16 residues. The V segment lost 2 bases and the J segment 5 bases; nucleotides outside the gene matches: 6. CDR3 nucleotide sequence: TGTGCCAGCAGTGAACTTGGGACAGGGGTCGACAATGAGCAGTTCTTC. Translation: CASSELGTGVDNEQFF.

This clone showed up just a few times. J is TRBJ2-4 and V is TRBV5-1, with 11 positions matching TRBD2. J was trimmed by 5 bases and V by 3 bases; bases with no gene match: 4. This CDR3 has 15 residues. Looked up from germline, CDR1 is SGHRS and CDR2 is YFSETQ. The CDR3 DNA reads TGCGCCAGCAGCTGGCCGGGACTAGCGGAAAACATTCAGTACTTC. Its protein product is CASSWPGLAENIQYF.

This clone was counted at least ten times. CDR3 sequence (DNA): TGTGCCAGCTCCCGCGGGACAGCCTACGAGCAGTACGTC. This gives the protein CASSRGTAYEQYV. The gene calls are TRBV18 and TRBJ2-7; D may be TRBD1 (7 bases). Germline V gene lookup returns CDR1 KGHSH and CDR2 LQKENI. Trimming removed 6 bases at V and 2 bases at J, with 11 bases between. This CDR3 has 13 residues.

Concerning this clone: Distinct nucleotide sequences in the sample also encode this CDR3. This chain joins TRBV15 and TRBJ2-6; no firm D call. Germline-derived CDR1 and CDR2 are LNHNV and YYDKDF (reference sequence). The V gene lost 1 base and the J gene lost 3 bases, with 7 bases spanning the gap. CDR3 length: 15 amino acids. The CDR3 reads CATSRGGSGANVLTF. In DNA, the CDR3 is TGTGCCACCAGCAGAGGGGGTAGTGGGGCCAACGTCCTGACTTTC.

The CDR3: CASSRLRAYGYTF. The CDR3 DNA follows: TGTGCCAGCAGCCGCCTTAGGGCTTATGGCTACACCTTC. J is TRBJ1-2 and V is TRBV7-9, with no clear D. In germline, CDR1 is SEHNR, CDR2 FQNEAQ (reference sequence). This CDR3 contains 13 residues. Between the trimmed V and J ends, which lost 5 bases and 5 bases, there was a span of 12 bases. Based on the CDR3 plus reference TRBV7-9 and TRBJ1-2, the full variable domain is DTGVSQNPRHKITKRGQNVTFRCDPISEHNRLYWYRQTLGQGPEFLTYFQNEAQLEKSRLLSDRFSAERPKGSFSTLEIQRTEQGDSAMYLCASSRLRAYGYTFGSGTRLTVV.

This clone was seen more than once but under ten times. DNA for the CDR3: TGTGCCAGCAGGCAGTTGTATAATTCACCCCTCCACTTT. The encoded protein is CASRQLYNSPLHF. The chain is built from TRBV6-6 and TRBJ1-6; D remains unclear. CDR1 is MNHNY and CDR2 is SVGAGI in the germline V gene (reference sequence). CDR3 length: 13 residues. The V end lost 6 bases, the J end lost 4 bases, and 7 bases lay between the germline ends.